This T cell receptor (beta chain) came from a study of T cell responses to AZD1222 COVID-19 vaccine. Here immunoSEQ multiplex PCR was the method, and the copy in TCRdb shows in-frame clones only, minus some. Of roughly 180,000 clones detected, 80% to 95% appear once; the ten largest clones hold 1.9%. The CDR3 length is 13 residues. Trimming took off 6 bases at V and 0 bases at J, with 9 bases between the two ends. CDR1 is MNHEY, CDR2 SVGAGI, per germline. Sample: peripheral blood, taken 28 days after the second AZD1222 dose. This TCR derives from an adult who received the AZD1222 COVID-19 vaccine. The chain is built from TRBV6-5 and TRBJ2-7; perhaps D is TRBD1 or TRBD2 (6 bases each). The CDR3 DNA reads TGTGCCAGCAGGAGGGGGGACTCCTACGAGCAGTACTTC. This codes for CASRRGDSYEQYF.